The TCR beta chain described here comes from a study of T cell clonotyping in hematopoietic cell transplantation. Blood collection times were about day -28 and days 30, 100, 180 posttransplant. CDR3 length: 16 residues. Trimming removed 0 bases from V and 4 bases from J, with 13 bases in between. The germline gives CDR1 MGHRA, CDR2 YSYEKL. Profiling relied on immunoSEQ multiplex PCR, and the TCRdb table lists in-frame clones only, not all of them. The sample comprises roughly 6,000 clones, approximately 80% of which are singletons, and about 33% rests with the top ten. The origin of this receptor is a female patient aged 25-40 years who had an allogeneic stem cell transplant, so the T cells may come from the graft donor. Some clones in this sample may be carry-over from other donors' samples. The chain uses TRBV4-1 and TRBJ1-3; D gene ambiguous. The sequences come from PBMCs, collected 100 days after allogeneic stem cell transplant. Here the CDR3 DNA reads TGCGCCAGCAGCCAAGATGCCCGGACGGTCGGAAACACCATATATTTT. The encoded protein is CASSQDARTVGNTIYF.